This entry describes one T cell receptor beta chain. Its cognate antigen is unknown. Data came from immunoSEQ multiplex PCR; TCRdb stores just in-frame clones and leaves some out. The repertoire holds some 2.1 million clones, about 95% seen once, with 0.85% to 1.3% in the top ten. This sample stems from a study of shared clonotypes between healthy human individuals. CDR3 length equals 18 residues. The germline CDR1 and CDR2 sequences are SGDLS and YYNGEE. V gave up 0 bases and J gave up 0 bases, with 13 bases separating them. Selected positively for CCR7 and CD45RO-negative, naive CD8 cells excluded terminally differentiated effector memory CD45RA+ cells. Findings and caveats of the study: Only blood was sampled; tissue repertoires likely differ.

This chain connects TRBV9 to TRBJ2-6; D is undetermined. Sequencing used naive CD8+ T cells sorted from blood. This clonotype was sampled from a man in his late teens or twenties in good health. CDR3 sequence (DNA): TGTGCCAGCAGCGTAGAAGCCCTTACTAACTCTGGGGCCAACGTCCTGACTTTC. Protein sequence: CASSVEALTNSGANVLTF.